Listed below are T cell receptor beta chains from one sample, sequenced in a study of Graves' ophthalmopathy and Graves' hyperthyroidism. TCRdb independently ran MiXCR on the multiplex PCR reads; one entry per CDR3 protein. The sample shows around 590,000 distinct CDR3 sequences, about 35% of them seen only once. Sequences were obtained from peripheral blood or thyroid tissue (not recorded which). The receptors were sampled from an adult man with Graves' hyperthyroidism. CDR3s leave out the opening cysteine and the closing phenylalanine or tryptophan. Fields, in order: clone size, V gene, J gene, CDR3 protein. Rows give clone size only sometimes, using once, few, many, or a class for an expanded clone.

few	TRBV3-1	TRBJ1-4	ASSQGGTGREKLF
-	TRBV10-2	TRBJ2-7	VSSEGFLRGHASYEQY
-	TRBV2	TRBJ2-1	ASSGGYDSYNEQF
medium-sized	TRBV29-1	TRBJ2-5	SVDRWEETQY
many	TRBV13	TRBJ1-2	ASKGVGTNYGYT
many	TRBV29-1	TRBJ1-6	SVVTGGLGSPLH
few	TRBV6-5	TRBJ2-5	ASTEAGRGETQY
-	TRBV12-3/TRBV12-4	TRBJ1-2	ASSLGIGCT
many	TRBV20-1	TRBJ2-7	SVTSGGSYEQY
few	TRBV2	TRBJ2-5	ASSGDTQETQY
few	TRBV7-2	TRBJ1-4	ASSRQGSEKLF
few	TRBV6-1	TRBJ1-2	ASSERTASYGYT
few	TRBV19	TRBJ1-5	ASNWDRKHNQPQH
-	TRBV29-1	TRBJ2-5	SVEDGSAETQY
many	TRBV7-4	TRBJ1-3	ASSPIGGSGNTIY
many	TRBV7-8	TRBJ2-1	ASSLRPGSYNEQF
many	TRBV24-1	TRBJ2-2	ATSDPTPDTGELF
-	TRBV7-2	TRBJ2-7	ASSLWSSGSGIHEQY
many	TRBV6-5	TRBJ2-7	ASSYFKGAYEQY
many	TRBV20-1	TRBJ2-5	SARALAGLETQY
-	TRBV20-1	TRBJ2-7	SARDPGGSHEQY
many	TRBV3-1	TRBJ2-7	ASSRGQGYEQY
-	TRBV20-1	TRBJ2-5	SARDPGGKETQY
-	TRBV5-1	TRBJ2-7	ASSSLAGVYNEQY
-	TRBV10-3	TRBJ2-6	ATSDPTGGGANVLT
-	TRBV2	TRBJ2-3	ASSWDRGGGTDTQY